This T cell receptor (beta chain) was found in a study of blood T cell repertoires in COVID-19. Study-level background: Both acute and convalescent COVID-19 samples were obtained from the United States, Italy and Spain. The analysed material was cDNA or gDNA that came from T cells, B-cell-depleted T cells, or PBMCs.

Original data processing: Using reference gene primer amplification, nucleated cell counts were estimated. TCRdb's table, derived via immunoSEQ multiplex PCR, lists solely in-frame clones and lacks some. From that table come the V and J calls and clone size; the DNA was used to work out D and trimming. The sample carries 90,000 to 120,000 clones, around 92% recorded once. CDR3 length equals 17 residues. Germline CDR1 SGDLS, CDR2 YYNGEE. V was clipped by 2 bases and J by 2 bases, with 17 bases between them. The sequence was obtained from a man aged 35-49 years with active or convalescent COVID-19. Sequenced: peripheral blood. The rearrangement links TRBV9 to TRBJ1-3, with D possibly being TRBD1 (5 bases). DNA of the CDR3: TGTGCCAGCAGCGTCCAATGGGGGGTCATTCCTGGAAACACCATATATTTT. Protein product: CASSVQWGVIPGNTIYF.